These 28 T cell receptor beta chains were sequenced from one sample in a study of control samples from healthy donors and cancer patients. Sequencing used immunoSEQ multiplex PCR; TCRdb keeps in-frame clones, though not all of them. The repertoire holds 170,000 or so clones, over 85% seen once, with about 8.5% in the top ten. Sequenced material: blood. These TCRs come from a woman in her 40s in good health.

The chain recombines TRBV9 with TRBJ2-3, with 7 positions matching TRBD2. Germline V gene sequence: CDR1 SGDLS, CDR2 YYNGEE. This CDR3 has 16 amino acids. With 4 bases clipped from V and 6 bases from J, the junction kept 14 bases outside the gene matches. CDR3 nucleotide sequence: TGTGCCAGCAGCCCGGAGACTAGCCGAGGCTATGATACGCAGTATTTT. It translates to CASSPETSRGYDTQYF.

The J gene is TRBJ1-2, the V gene TRBV7-2, with D possibly TRBD1 on 5 matching bases. Trimming took 1 base from V and 8 from J, leaving 23 bases between them. The CDR3 has 17 amino acids. Germline V gene lookup returns CDR1 SGHTA and CDR2 FQGNSA. The CDR3 loop reads CASSLDYSAGQAGGYTF. The DNA for the CDR3 is TGTGCCAGCAGCTTAGACTATTCGGCAGGGCAGGCGGGCGGCTACACCTTC.

This clone was seen a single time. Here the CDR3 reads CASSQERTIYYGYTF. The CDR3 bases are TGCGCCAGCAGCCAAGAGCGGACGATCTACTATGGCTACACCTTC. The chain recombines TRBV4-1 with TRBJ1-2; D remains unclear. V was clipped by 0 bases and J by 3 bases, with 11 bases between them. Germline values: CDR1 MGHRA, CDR2 YSYEKL. This CDR3 contains 15 residues.

This clone was seen a few times. The chain employs TRBV19 and TRBJ1-1, with D tentatively TRBD1 (6 bases). Between the trimmed V and J ends, which lost 3 bases and 6 bases, there was a span of 23 bases. The CDR3 loop spans 17 amino acids. Germline CDR1 is LNHDA and CDR2 is SQIVND (reference sequence). The CDR3 spells CASSMGAPAWRNSEAFF. The CDR3 bases are TGTGCCAGTAGTATGGGGGCCCCCGCATGGCGAAACTCTGAAGCTTTCTTT.

The chain is built from TRBV25-1 and TRBJ1-6; the D gene is possibly TRBD1 (6 bases). CDR3 length: 16 amino acids. V lost 1 base and J lost 5, with 12 bases in between. Germline assignment: CDR1 MGHDK and CDR2 SYGVNS. The CDR3 DNA follows: TGTGCCAGCAGTGAATTCTCGGGACAAAATAATTCACCCCTCCACTTT. This codes for CASSEFSGQNNSPLHF.

The chain employs TRBV7-9 and TRBJ2-1; 9 nucleotides match TRBD1. CDR1 and CDR2 (germline): SEHNR, FQNEAQ (reference sequence). The CDR3 has 18 amino acids. The junction had 12 bases not matched to a gene; V was cut back by 0 bases and J by 6 bases. The CDR3 loop reads CASSLAGTGSIFGNEQFF. CDR3 sequence (DNA): TGTGCCAGCAGCTTAGCAGGGACAGGGAGTATATTTGGCAATGAGCAGTTCTTC. The full variable domain, rest sourced from reference TRBV7-9 and TRBJ2-1, is DTGVSQNPRHKITKRGQNVTFRCDPISEHNRLYWYRQTLGQGPEFLTYFQNEAQLEKSRLLSDRFSAERPKGSFSTLEIQRTEQGDSAMYLCASSLAGTGSIFGNEQFFGPGTRLTVL.

J is TRBJ1-3 and V is TRBV9; D is possibly TRBD1 (5 bases). V gave up 4 bases and J gave up 0 bases, with 11 bases separating them. The germline V gene encodes CDR1 SGDLS and CDR2 YYNGEE. The CDR3 is 15 amino acids. The CDR3 sequence is CASSTGRSSGNTIYF. For the CDR3, the DNA is TGTGCCAGCAGCACGGGACGGAGCTCTGGAAACACCATATATTTT.

The chain carries TRBV28 and TRBJ1-2; unclear D gene. Trimming left V 4 bases short and J 2 bases short, with 8 bases between. The CDR3 extends over 13 amino acids. Per germline, CDR1 MDHEN and CDR2 SYDVKM. The CDR3 spells CASSYGRNYGYTF. The CDR3 nucleotides read TGTGCCAGCAGTTACGGCCGGAACTATGGCTACACCTTC.

The chain uses TRBV7-6 and TRBJ2-7; 11 positions match TRBD2. The CDR3 has 16 amino acids. CDR1 is SGHVS and CDR2 is FNYEAQ in the germline V gene. J lost 3 bases, V lost 5 bases, and 9 bases had no gene match. The CDR3 DNA reads TGTGCCAGCAGCCCCCGAGTAGCGGGAGGGCGCTACGAGCAGTACTTC. Encoded protein: CASSPRVAGGRYEQYF.

The V and J genes are TRBV6-4 and TRBJ1-4; no reliable D call. V was trimmed by 0 bases and J by 10 bases, leaving 9 bases between them. In germline, CDR1 is MRHNA, CDR2 SNTAGT. The CDR3 spans 13 residues. The CDR3: CASSDSSLGKLFF. CDR3 DNA sequence: TGTGCCAGCAGTGACTCCTCCCTGGGAAAACTGTTTTTT.

The chain is built from TRBV18 and TRBJ2-2; D is uncertain. This CDR3 has 14 residues. CDR1 is KGHSH, CDR2 LQKENI, per germline. The germline V and J ends were trimmed by 1 base and 4 bases, with 7 bases remaining between them. The CDR3 reads CASSPRVSTGELFF. The CDR3 coding sequence is TGTGCCAGCTCACCACGGGTGAGCACCGGGGAGCTGTTTTTT. The full variable domain, in which reference TRBV18 and TRBJ2-2 provide the parts outside the CDR3, is NAGVMQNPRHLVRRRGQEARLRCSPMKGHSHVYWYRQLPEEGLKFMVYLQKENIIDESGMPKERFSAEFPKEGPSILRIQQVVRGDSAAYFCASSPRVSTGELFFGEGSRLTVL.

The chain is built from TRBV18 and TRBJ1-5, with TRBD1 as a possible D gene (5 bases). With 2 bases removed from V and 2 bases from J, the gap between germline ends came to 16 bases. The CDR3 is made up of 17 amino acids. The V gene's germline CDR1 is KGHSH and CDR2 LQKENI. The CDR3 nucleotides are TGTGCCAGCTCACCAGTGGCAGGGTCTGGTGGCAATCAGCCCCAGCATTTT. This encodes CASSPVAGSGGNQPQHF.

The J gene is TRBJ1-1, the V gene TRBV10-3; 7 nucleotides agree with TRBD1. Losses at the gene ends were 10 bases for V and 4 bases for J; bases not matched to a gene: 12. The germline CDR1 and CDR2 sequences are ENHRY and SYGVKD. The CDR3 contains 14 residues. The CDR3 sequence is CASRQGSSGTEAFF. DNA of the CDR3: TGTGCCAGCAGACAGGGATCCTCCGGCACTGAAGCTTTCTTT.

V gene TRBV4-1 combines with J gene TRBJ1-5; D is ambiguous. V gave up 0 bases and J gave up 11 bases, with 17 bases separating them. Germline CDR1 MGHRA, CDR2 YSYEKL. CDR3 length equals 15 residues. The CDR3 DNA follows: TGCGCCAGCAGCCAAGATATCGTCGGGTCGGCGGCCCAGCATTTT. It specifies CASSQDIVGSAAQHF.

The chain joins TRBV6-5 to TRBJ2-2; weak D call: TRBD1 (5 bases). The CDR3 contains 14 residues. Germline values: CDR1 MNHEY, CDR2 SVGAGI. Trimming stripped 5 bases from V and 2 bases from J, with 9 bases between. CDR3 DNA: TGTGCCAGCAGTACACAGGCAAACACCGGGGAGCTGTTTTTT. This codes for CASSTQANTGELFF.

The V call is TRBV2, the J call TRBJ1-5; the D is unclear. Germline-derived CDR1 and CDR2 are SNHLY and FYNNEI. CDR3 size: 12 residues. With 6 bases removed from V and 6 bases from J, the gap between germline ends came to 9 bases. CDR3: CASRLSSQPQHF. The DNA of the CDR3 is TGTGCCAGCAGATTGAGTAGTCAGCCCCAGCATTTT.

This clone was seen just once. The chain combines TRBV2 with TRBJ2-3, with TRBD2 matching 8 bases. Trimming removed 3 bases from V and 8 bases from J; junction bases left unmatched: 10. CDR1 SNHLY and CDR2 FYNNEI come from the germline V gene. The CDR3 consists of 15 residues. Here the CDR3 DNA reads TGTGCCAGCAGTGATCGAGCGGGGGCACCGGGTACGCAGTATTTT. Its translation is CASSDRAGAPGTQYF.

The chain joins TRBV5-4 to TRBJ2-7, with D possibly matching TRBD1 (5 bases). From germline, CDR1 is SGHNT and CDR2 YYREEE (reference sequence). Trimming shortened V by 4 bases and J by 4 bases, and 9 bases separated the two germline ends. This CDR3 has 12 residues. The CDR3 reads CASSPDNYEQYF. The DNA of the CDR3 is TGTGCCAGCAGCCCGGACAATTACGAGCAGTACTTC.

J is TRBJ2-3 and V is TRBV10-1; 13 bases are shared with TRBD2. V lost 5 bases and J lost 1; bases outside the gene matches: 3. The CDR3 length is 16 residues. Germline V lookup: CDR1 WNHNN, CDR2 SYGVQD (reference sequence). The CDR3 coding sequence is TGCGCCAGCAGTCGGACTAGCGGGAGAGGCACAGATACGCAGTATTTT. This encodes CASSRTSGRGTDTQYF.

This chain uses TRBV24-1 with TRBJ2-5; D perhaps matches TRBD2 (6 bases). Germline V gene sequence: CDR1 KGHDR, CDR2 SFDVKD. This CDR3 has 13 residues. Between the trimmed V and J ends, which lost 4 bases and 4 bases, there was a span of 9 bases. The CDR3 loop is CATSEGGGETQYF. The CDR3 DNA sequence: TGTGCCACCAGTGAGGGGGGTGGAGAGACCCAGTACTTC.

This clone was seen just once. The chain carries TRBV9 and TRBJ1-2, with TRBD1 identical over 11 bases. CDR3 length equals 17 residues. The V segment lost 0 bases and the J segment 8 bases; nucleotides outside the gene matches: 12. In germline, CDR1 is SGDLS, CDR2 YYNGEE. The CDR3 loop reads CASSVAGGQGAIGGYTF. The CDR3 nucleotides are TGTGCCAGCAGCGTAGCGGGCGGACAGGGGGCGATTGGCGGCTACACCTTC.

The chain links TRBV2 to TRBJ2-7, with 7 bases matching TRBD2. The V gene end was trimmed by 6 bases and the J gene end by 1 base; junction bases not matched to a gene: 9. CDR3 length: 15 amino acids. Per germline, CDR1 SNHLY and CDR2 FYNNEI. CDR3 loop: CASRGGTSLSYEQYF. CDR3 DNA: TGTGCCAGCAGGGGGGGGACGTCCCTGTCCTACGAGCAGTACTTC.

The chain is built from TRBV7-2 and TRBJ2-7; 10 bases match TRBD2. This CDR3 comprises 15 residues. In germline, CDR1 is SGHTA, CDR2 FQGNSA. Trimming cost V 4 bases and J 3 bases; bases outside gene matches: 6. CDR3 residues: CASSSVAGGNYEQYF. As DNA, the CDR3 is TGTGCCAGCAGCTCGGTAGCGGGAGGAAACTACGAGCAGTACTTC.

This chain joins TRBV19 and TRBJ2-5; 12 bases fit TRBD1. The CDR3 contains 14 residues. Germline V gives CDR1 LNHDA, CDR2 SQIVND (reference sequence). V trimming: 8 bases; J trimming: 2 bases; junction bases outside the gene matches: 3. The CDR3 loop reads CASGTGGMQETQYF. As DNA, the CDR3 is TGTGCCAGTGGGACAGGGGGCATGCAAGAGACCCAGTACTTC.

Details on this clone: At the DNA level, this CDR3 is encoded by other sequences in the same sample as well. The J gene is TRBJ1-1, the V gene TRBV19, with D maybe TRBD1 (5 bases). The CDR3 contains 14 residues. The V gene lost 3 bases and the J gene lost 4 bases, with 12 bases spanning the gap. Per germline, CDR1 LNHDA and CDR2 SQIVND (reference sequence). The CDR3 loop is CASSISRGGTEAFF. The DNA of the CDR3 is TGTGCCAGTAGTATCTCAAGGGGAGGCACTGAAGCTTTCTTT.

V gene TRBV6-5 combines with J gene TRBJ1-1; weak D call: TRBD1 (5 bases). CDR3 length equals 14 residues. Trimming took off 6 bases at V and 8 bases at J, with 19 bases between the two ends. In germline, CDR1 is MNHEY, CDR2 SVGAGI. CDR3 protein: CASRATQDIIEAFF. CDR3 nucleotides: TGTGCCAGCAGGGCAACTCAGGACATTATCGAAGCTTTCTTT.

The chain couples TRBV7-3 to TRBJ2-5; D may be TRBD1 or TRBD2 (6 bases each). The CDR3 length is 13 residues. V gave up 5 bases and J gave up 3 bases, with 10 bases separating them. The V gene's germline CDR1 is SGHTA and CDR2 FQGTGA. The CDR3 region has the DNA TGTGCCAGCAGCGGGGGGACAAAAGAGACCCAGTACTTC. Its translation is CASSGGTKETQYF. The full variable domain, in which reference TRBV7-3 and TRBJ2-5 provide the parts outside the CDR3, is GAGVSQTPSNKVTEKGKYVELRCDPISGHTALYWYRQSLGQGPEFLIYFQGTGAADDSGLPNDRFFAVRPEGSVSTLKIQRTERGDSAVYLCASSGGTKETQYFGPGTRLLVL.

This clone was recorded a few times. The sample contains more than one DNA sequence encoding this CDR3. The chain is built from TRBV7-9 and TRBJ2-7, with D unresolved. V lost 1 base and J lost 3, with 7 bases in between. Germline-derived CDR1 and CDR2 are SEHNR and FQNEAQ (reference sequence). The CDR3 totals 13 residues. CDR3 loop: CASSLDSIYEQYF. The CDR3 bases are TGTGCCAGCAGCTTAGACTCGATCTACGAGCAGTACTTC.